This T cell receptor beta chain was documented in a study of blood T cell repertoires in COVID-19. For the study at large: The United States, Italy and Spain provided the acute and convalescent COVID-19 samples.

How the authors handled the data: Amplifying reference gene primers gave estimates of nucleated cell counts. Some clones are missing from TCRdb's copy, which holds only in-frame ones; the method was immunoSEQ multiplex PCR. V, J and clone size are taken as reported in that table, and D and trimming were inferred from the DNA itself. The sample has around 150,000 clones, around 85% seen once. V shed 6 bases and J shed 7 bases, with 12 bases lying between them. Per the germline V gene, CDR1 is MDHEN and CDR2 is SYDVKM. This CDR3 has 12 residues. The genes are TRBV28 and TRBJ1-2; TRBD1 is a possible D gene (6 bases). Sequencing was performed on peripheral blood. This receptor was taken from an older man with acute or convalescent COVID-19. CDR3 DNA sequence: TGTGCCAGCAGCGCGGACAGTTTTGGCTACACCTTC. This codes for CASSADSFGYTF.